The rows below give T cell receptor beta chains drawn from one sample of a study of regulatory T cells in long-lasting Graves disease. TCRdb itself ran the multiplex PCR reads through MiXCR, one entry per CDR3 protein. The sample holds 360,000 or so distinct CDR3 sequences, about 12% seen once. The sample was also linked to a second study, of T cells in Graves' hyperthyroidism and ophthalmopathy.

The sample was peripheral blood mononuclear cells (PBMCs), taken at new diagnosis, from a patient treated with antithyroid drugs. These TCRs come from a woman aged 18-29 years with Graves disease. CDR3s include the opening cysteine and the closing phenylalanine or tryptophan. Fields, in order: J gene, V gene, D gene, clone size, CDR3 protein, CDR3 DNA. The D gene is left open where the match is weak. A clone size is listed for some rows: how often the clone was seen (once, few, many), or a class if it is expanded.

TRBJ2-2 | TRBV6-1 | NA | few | CAGLAHTGELFF | TGTGCAGGGTTGGCCCACACCGGGGAGCTGTTTTTT
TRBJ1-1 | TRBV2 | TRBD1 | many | CASKGQGRAEAFF | TGTGCCAGCAAAGGACAGGGACGCGCTGAAGCTTTCTTT
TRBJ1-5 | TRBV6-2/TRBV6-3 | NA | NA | CASSYIGVPRSNQPQHF | TGTGCCAGCAGTTACATCGGGGTACCTCGTAGCAATCAGCCCCAGCATTTT
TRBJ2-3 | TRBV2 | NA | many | CASTARLSSTDTQYF | TGTGCCAGCACCGCGCGGTTATCTAGCACAGATACGCAGTATTTT
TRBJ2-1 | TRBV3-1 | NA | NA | CASSQGFWGAGASNEQFF | TGTGCCAGCAGCCAAGGGTTTTGGGGAGCTGGGGCCTCCAATGAGCAGTTCTTC
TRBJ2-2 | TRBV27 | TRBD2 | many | CASSWTGGLTGELFF | TGTGCCAGCAGTTGGACGGGGGGGCTAACCGGGGAGCTGTTTTTT
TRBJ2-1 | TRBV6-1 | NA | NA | CASSDGFSGGFF | TGTGCCAGCAGTGATGGGTTTTCTGGAGGGTTCTTC
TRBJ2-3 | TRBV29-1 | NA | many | CSVVGVTQYF | TGCAGCGTTGTCGGTGTTACGCAGTATTTT
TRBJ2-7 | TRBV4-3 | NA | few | CASSRRISRGLYF | TGCGCCAGCAGCCGGCGTATCAGCCGCGGATTGTACTTC
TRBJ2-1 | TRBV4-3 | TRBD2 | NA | CASSQDRGLAGWNEQFF | TGCGCCAGCAGCCAAGATCGAGGACTAGCGGGGTGGAATGAGCAGTTCTTC
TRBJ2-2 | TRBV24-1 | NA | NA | CATSDRLVTGWGTGELFF | TGTGCCACCAGTGACCGCCTCGTAACAGGGTGGGGGACCGGGGAGCTGTTTTTT
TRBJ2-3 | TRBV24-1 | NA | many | CATSDIRAGTDTQYF | TGTGCCACCAGTGATATCAGGGCCGGCACAGATACGCAGTATTTT
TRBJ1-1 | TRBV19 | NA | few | CASGGWRNTEAFF | TGTGCCAGCGGGGGGTGGCGGAACACTGAAGCTTTCTTT
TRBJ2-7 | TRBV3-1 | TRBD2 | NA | CASSQRPGLAGLYEQYF | TGTGCCAGCAGCCAAAGGCCCGGACTAGCGGGACTCTACGAGCAGTACTTC
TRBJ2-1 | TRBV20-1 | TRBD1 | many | CSARGQGFYNEQFF | TGCAGTGCTAGAGGACAGGGCTTCTACAATGAGCAGTTCTTC
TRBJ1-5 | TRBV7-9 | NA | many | CASSLVGVSNQPQHF | TGTGCCAGCAGCTTAGTCGGGGTGAGCAATCAGCCCCAGCATTTT
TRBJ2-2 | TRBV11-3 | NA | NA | CASSSTGGRVAGELFF | TGTGCCAGCAGTTCGACCGGGGGACGGGTTGCGGGGGAGCTGTTTTTT
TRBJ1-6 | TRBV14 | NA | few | CASSPSPHFRDSYNSPLHF | TGTGCCAGCAGCCCTTCGCCGCACTTCAGGGACTCCTATAATTCACCCCTCCACTTT
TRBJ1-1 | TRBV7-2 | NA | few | CASSPLGLFGVGNTEAFF | TGTGCCAGCAGCCCCCTCGGTTTATTTGGGGTCGGAAACACTGAAGCTTTCTTT
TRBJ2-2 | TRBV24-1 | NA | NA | CATSAQYGELFF | TGTGCCACCAGTGCACAGTACGGGGAGCTGTTTTTT
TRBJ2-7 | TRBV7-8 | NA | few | CASSLGLGGTFEQYF | TGTGCCAGCAGCCTCGGGTTGGGGGGCACCTTCGAGCAGTACTTC
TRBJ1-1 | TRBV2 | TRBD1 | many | CASSAPDRGEVAFF | TGTGCCAGCAGTGCCCCCGACAGGGGGGAGGTAGCTTTCTTT
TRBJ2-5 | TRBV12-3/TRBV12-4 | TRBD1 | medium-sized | CASSLETGGQETQYF | TGTGCCAGCAGTTTAGAAACAGGGGGACAAGAGACCCAGTACTTC
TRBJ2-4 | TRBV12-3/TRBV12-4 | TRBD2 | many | CASSSEGLKNIQYF | TGTGCCAGCAGTTCAGAGGGACTAAAAAACATTCAGTACTTC
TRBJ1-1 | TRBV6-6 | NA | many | CASSYSRWGPRGTEAFF | TGTGCCAGCAGTTACTCGAGATGGGGGCCCCGGGGCACTGAAGCTTTCTTT
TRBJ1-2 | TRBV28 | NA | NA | CASSLFSGHGYTF | TGTGCCAGCAGTTTGTTTTCTGGGCACGGCTACACCTTC
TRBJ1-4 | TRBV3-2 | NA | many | CASSQGGGSDEKLFF | TGTGCCAGCAGCCAAGGAGGGGGTTCAGATGAAAAACTGTTTTTT
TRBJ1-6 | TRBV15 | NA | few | CATSRDGAVLHYNSPLHF | TGTGCCACCAGCAGAGATGGGGCCGTACTGCACTATAATTCACCCCTCCACTTT
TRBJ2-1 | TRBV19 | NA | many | CASSIDWGIPRDNEQFF | TGTGCCAGTAGTATAGATTGGGGGATCCCTCGGGACAATGAGCAGTTCTTC
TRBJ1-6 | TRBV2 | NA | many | CASSDEGRNSPLHF | TGTGCCAGCAGTGACGAGGGACGGAATTCACCCCTCCACTTT
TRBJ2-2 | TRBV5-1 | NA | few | CASSMEDSHTTGELFF | TGCGCCAGCAGCATGGAGGACTCCCATACCACCGGGGAGCTGTTTTTT